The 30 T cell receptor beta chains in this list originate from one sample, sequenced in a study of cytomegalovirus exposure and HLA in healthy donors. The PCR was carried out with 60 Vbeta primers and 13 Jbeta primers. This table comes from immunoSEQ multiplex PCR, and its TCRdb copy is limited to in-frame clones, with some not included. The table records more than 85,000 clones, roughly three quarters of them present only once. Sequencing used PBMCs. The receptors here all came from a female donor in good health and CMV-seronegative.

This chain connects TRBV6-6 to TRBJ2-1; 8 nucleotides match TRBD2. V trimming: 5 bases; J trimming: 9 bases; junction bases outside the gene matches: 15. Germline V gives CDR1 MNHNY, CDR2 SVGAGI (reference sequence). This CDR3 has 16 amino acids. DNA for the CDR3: TGTGCCAGCAGTAACCCACGTGGGACTAGAGGATTTGAGCAGTTCTTC. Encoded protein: CASSNPRGTRGFEQFF.

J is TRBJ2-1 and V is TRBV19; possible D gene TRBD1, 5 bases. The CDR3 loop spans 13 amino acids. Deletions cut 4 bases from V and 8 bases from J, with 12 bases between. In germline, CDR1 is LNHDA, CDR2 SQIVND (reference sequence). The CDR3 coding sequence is TGTGCCAGTAGTAATTCAGGGTTTGATGAGCAGTTCTTC. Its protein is CASSNSGFDEQFF.

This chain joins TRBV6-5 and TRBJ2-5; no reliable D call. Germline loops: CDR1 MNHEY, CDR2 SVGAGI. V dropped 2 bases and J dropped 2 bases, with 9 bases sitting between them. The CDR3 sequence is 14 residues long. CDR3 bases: TGTGCCAGCAGTTACAAGATGCAGCAAGAGACCCAGTACTTC. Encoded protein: CASSYKMQQETQYF.

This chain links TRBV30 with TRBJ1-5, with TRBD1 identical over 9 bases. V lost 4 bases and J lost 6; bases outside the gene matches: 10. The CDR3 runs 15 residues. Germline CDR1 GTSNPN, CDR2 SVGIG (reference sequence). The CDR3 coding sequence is TGTGCCTGGACCAAACCGGGACAGGGATTTCAGCCCCAGCATTTT. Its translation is CAWTKPGQGFQPQHF.

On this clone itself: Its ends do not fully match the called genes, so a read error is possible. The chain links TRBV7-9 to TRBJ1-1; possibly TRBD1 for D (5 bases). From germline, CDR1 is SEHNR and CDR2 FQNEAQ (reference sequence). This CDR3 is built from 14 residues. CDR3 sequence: CSSSLGGASTEAFF. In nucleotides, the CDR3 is TGTTCCAGCAGCCTGGGAGGGGCGTCGACTGAAGCTTTCTTT.

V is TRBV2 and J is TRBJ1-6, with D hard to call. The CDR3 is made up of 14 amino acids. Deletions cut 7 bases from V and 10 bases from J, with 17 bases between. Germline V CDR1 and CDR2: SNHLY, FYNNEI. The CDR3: CASMGSGIFSPLHF. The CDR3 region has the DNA TGTGCCAGCATGGGGTCGGGGATTTTCTCACCCCTCCACTTT.

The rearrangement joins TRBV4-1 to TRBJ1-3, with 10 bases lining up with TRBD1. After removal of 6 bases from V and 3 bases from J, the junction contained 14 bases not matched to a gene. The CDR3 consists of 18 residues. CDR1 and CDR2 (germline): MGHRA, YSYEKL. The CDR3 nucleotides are TGCGCCAGCAGTCGCCAATGGGGACAGGGGAGCATTGGAAACACCATATATTTT. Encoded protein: CASSRQWGQGSIGNTIYF.

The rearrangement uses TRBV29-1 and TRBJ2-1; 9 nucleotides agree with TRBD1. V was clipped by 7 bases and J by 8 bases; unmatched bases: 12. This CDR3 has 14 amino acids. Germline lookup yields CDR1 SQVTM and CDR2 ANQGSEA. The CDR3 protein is CSARDRVQRYEQFF. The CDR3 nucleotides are TGCAGCGCCCGGGACAGGGTCCAAAGGTATGAGCAGTTCTTC.

CDR3 nucleotides: TGTGCCAGCAGCTCCCGGGGGACGGGCAGAGAGACCCAGTACTTC. Protein: CASSSRGTGRETQYF. This chain uses TRBV7-3 with TRBJ2-5, with D possibly matching TRBD2 (6 bases). This CDR3 has 15 amino acids. Per the germline V gene, CDR1 is SGHTA and CDR2 is FQGTGA. Trimming cost V 4 bases and J 4 bases, with 16 bases left between them.

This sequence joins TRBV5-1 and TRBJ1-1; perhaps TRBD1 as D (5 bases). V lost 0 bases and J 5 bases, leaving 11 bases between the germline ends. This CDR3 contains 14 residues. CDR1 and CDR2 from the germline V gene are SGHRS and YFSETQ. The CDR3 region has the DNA TGCGCCAGCAGCTTGGGGGGGGTATTTACTGAAGCTTTCTTT. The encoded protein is CASSLGGVFTEAFF. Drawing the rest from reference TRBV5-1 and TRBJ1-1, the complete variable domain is KAGVTQTPRYLIKTRGQQVTLSCSPISGHRSVSWYQQTPGQGLQFLFEYFSETQRNKGNFPGRFSGRQFSNSRSEMNVSTLELGDSALYLCASSLGGVFTEAFFGQGTRLTVV.

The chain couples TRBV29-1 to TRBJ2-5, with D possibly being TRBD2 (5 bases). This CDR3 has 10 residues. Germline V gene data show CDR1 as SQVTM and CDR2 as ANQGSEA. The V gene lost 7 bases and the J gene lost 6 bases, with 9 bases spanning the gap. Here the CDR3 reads CSGTGKTQYF. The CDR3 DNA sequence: TGCAGCGGGACGGGAAAGACCCAGTACTTC.

The CDR3 DNA reads as TGTGCCAGCTCACCATATCGGGGGGCAAACACTGGAAACACCATATATTTT. Its protein is CASSPYRGANTGNTIYF. The chain joins TRBV18 to TRBJ1-3; a possible D gene is TRBD1 (6 bases). V was clipped by 2 bases and J by 2 bases, with 16 bases between them. The CDR3 is made up of 17 amino acids. CDR1 and CDR2 (germline): KGHSH, LQKENI.

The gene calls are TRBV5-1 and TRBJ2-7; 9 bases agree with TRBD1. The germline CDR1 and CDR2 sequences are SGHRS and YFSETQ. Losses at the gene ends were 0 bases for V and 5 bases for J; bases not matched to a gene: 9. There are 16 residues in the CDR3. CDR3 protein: CASSLGAGQGIDEQYF. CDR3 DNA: TGCGCCAGCAGCTTGGGGGCGGGACAGGGCATCGACGAGCAGTACTTC.

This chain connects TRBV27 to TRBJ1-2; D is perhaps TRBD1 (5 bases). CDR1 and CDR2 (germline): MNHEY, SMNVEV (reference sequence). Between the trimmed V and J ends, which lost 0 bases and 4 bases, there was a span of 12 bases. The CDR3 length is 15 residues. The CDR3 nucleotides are TGTGCCAGCAGTTTATCGACAGCTGATCGCTATGGCTACACCTTC. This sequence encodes CASSLSTADRYGYTF.

The CDR3 sequence: CASIPRDRTSYEQYF. The CDR3 DNA sequence: TGCGCCAGCATTCCCCGGGACAGGACATCTTACGAGCAGTACTTC. The gene calls are TRBV10-2 and TRBJ2-7; 8 bases agree with TRBD1. V trimming: 7 bases; J trimming: 4 bases; junction bases outside the gene matches: 12. The germline gives CDR1 WSHSY, CDR2 SAAADI. CDR3 length equals 15 residues.

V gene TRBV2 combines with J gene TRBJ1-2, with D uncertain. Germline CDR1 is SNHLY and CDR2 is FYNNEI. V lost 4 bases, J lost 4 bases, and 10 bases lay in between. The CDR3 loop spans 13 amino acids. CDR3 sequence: CASSVQNSYGYTF. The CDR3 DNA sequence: TGTGCCAGCAGTGTGCAAAACTCCTATGGCTACACCTTC.

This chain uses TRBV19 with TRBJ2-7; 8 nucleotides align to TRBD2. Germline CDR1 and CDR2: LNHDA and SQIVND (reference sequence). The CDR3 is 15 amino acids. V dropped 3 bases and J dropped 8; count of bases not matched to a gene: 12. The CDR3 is CASSISAGGNSQQYF. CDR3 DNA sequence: TGTGCCAGTAGTATCTCGGCGGGAGGCAATTCTCAGCAGTACTTC. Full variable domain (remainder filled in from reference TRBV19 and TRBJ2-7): DGGITQSPKYLFRKEGQNVTLSCEQNLNHDAMYWYRQDPGQGLRLIYYSQIVNDFQKGDIAEGYSVSREKKESFPLTVTSAQKNPTAFYLCASSISAGGNSQQYFGPGTRLTVT.

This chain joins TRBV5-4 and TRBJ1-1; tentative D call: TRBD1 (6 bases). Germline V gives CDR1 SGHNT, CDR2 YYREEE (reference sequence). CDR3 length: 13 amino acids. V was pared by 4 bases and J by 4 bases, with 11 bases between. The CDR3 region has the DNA TGTGCCAGCAGCCCGGGGGGCCTCACTGAAGCTTTCTTT. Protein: CASSPGGLTEAFF.

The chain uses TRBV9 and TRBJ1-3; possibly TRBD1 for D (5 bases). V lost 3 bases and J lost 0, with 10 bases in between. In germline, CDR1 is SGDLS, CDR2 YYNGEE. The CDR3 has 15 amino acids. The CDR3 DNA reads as TGTGCCAGCAGCGGTCCCAGGGCCTCTGGAAACACCATATATTTT. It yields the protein CASSGPRASGNTIYF.

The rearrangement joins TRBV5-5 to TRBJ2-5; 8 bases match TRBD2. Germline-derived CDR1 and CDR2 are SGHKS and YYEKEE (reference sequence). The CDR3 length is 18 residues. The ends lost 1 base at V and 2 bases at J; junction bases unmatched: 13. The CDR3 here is CASSLPTSVSPSQETQYF. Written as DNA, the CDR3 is TGTGCCAGCAGCTTGCCGACTAGCGTTTCCCCCTCTCAAGAGACCCAGTACTTC. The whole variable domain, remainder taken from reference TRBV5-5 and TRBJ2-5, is DAGVTQSPTHLIKTRGQQVTLRCSPISGHKSVSWYQQVLGQGPQFIFQYYEKEERGRGNFPDRFSARQFPNYSSELNVNALLLGDSALYLCASSLPTSVSPSQETQYFGPGTRLLVL.

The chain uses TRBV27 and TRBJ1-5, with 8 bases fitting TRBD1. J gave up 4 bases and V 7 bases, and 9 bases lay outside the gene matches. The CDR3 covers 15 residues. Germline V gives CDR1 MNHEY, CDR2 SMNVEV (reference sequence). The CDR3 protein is CASTSQGAQNQPQHF. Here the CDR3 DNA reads TGTGCCAGCACCTCTCAGGGGGCGCAGAATCAGCCCCAGCATTTT.

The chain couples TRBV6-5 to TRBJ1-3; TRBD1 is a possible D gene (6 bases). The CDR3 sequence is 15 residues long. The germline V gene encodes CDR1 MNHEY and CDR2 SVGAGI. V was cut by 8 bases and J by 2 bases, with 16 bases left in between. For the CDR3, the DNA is TGTGCCAGCTCTCCTTCCGGGACACCTGGAAACACCATATATTTT. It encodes CASSPSGTPGNTIYF.

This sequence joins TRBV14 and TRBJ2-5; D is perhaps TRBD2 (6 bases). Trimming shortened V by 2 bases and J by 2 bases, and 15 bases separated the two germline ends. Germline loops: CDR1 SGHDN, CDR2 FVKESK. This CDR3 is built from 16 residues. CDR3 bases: TGTGCCAGCAGCCAATTTTTGGGAGGACCTCAAGAGACCCAGTACTTC. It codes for CASSQFLGGPQETQYF. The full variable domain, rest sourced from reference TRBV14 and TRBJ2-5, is EAGVTQFPSHSVIEKGQTVTLRCDPISGHDNLYWYRRVMGKEIKFLLHFVKESKQDESGMPNNRFLAERTGGTYSTLKVQPAELEDSGVYFCASSQFLGGPQETQYFGPGTRLLVL.

The DNA of the CDR3 is TGTGCCTCTCGGGGGGGCACTAATGAAAAACTGTTTTTT. Translating gives CASRGGTNEKLFF. V gene TRBV19 combines with J gene TRBJ1-4, with D perhaps matching TRBD1 (6 bases). The CDR3 totals 13 residues. CDR1 and CDR2 from the germline V gene are LNHDA and SQIVND (reference sequence). V lost 11 bases and J lost 2, with 12 bases in between.

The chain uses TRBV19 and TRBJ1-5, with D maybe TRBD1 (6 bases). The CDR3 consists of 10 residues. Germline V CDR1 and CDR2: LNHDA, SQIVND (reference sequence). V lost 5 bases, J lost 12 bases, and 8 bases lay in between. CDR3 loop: CASSAGVQHF. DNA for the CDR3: TGTGCCAGTAGTGCAGGGGTCCAGCATTTT.

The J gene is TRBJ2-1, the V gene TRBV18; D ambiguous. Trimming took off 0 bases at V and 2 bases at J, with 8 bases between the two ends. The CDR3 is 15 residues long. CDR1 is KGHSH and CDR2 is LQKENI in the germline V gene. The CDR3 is CASSPPMRTYNEQFF. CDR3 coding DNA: TGTGCCAGCTCACCACCGATGAGAACCTACAATGAGCAGTTCTTC. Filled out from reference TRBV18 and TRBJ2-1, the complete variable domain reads NAGVMQNPRHLVRRRGQEARLRCSPMKGHSHVYWYRQLPEEGLKFMVYLQKENIIDESGMPKERFSAEFPKEGPSILRIQQVVRGDSAAYFCASSPPMRTYNEQFFGPGTRLTVL.

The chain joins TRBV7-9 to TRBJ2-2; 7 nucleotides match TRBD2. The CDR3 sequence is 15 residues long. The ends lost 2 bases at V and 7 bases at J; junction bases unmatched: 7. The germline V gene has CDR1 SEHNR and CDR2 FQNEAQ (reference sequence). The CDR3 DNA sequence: TGTGCCAGCAGCTTAATGGGACTACTGGACGGGGAGCTGTTTTTT. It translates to CASSLMGLLDGELFF.

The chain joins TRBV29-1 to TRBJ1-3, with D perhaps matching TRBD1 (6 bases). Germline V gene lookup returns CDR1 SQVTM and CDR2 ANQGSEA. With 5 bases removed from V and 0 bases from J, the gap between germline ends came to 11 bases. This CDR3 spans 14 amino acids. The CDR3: CSVQDRVSGNTIYF. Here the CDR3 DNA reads TGCAGCGTTCAGGACAGAGTCTCTGGAAACACCATATATTTT.

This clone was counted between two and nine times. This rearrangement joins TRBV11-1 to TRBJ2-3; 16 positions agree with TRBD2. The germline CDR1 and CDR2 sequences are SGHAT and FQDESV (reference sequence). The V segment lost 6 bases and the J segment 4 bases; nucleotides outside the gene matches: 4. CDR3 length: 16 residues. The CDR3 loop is CASRPGTSGGADTQYF. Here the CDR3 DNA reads TGTGCCAGCAGGCCCGGGACTAGCGGGGGGGCAGATACGCAGTATTTT.

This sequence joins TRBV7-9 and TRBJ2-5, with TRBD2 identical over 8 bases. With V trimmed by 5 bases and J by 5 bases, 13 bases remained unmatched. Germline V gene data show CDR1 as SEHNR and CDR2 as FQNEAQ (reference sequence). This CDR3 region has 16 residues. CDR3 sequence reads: CASSPVLGSGKETQYF. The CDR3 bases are TGTGCCAGCAGCCCCGTTTTGGGTAGCGGGAAGGAGACCCAGTACTTC.